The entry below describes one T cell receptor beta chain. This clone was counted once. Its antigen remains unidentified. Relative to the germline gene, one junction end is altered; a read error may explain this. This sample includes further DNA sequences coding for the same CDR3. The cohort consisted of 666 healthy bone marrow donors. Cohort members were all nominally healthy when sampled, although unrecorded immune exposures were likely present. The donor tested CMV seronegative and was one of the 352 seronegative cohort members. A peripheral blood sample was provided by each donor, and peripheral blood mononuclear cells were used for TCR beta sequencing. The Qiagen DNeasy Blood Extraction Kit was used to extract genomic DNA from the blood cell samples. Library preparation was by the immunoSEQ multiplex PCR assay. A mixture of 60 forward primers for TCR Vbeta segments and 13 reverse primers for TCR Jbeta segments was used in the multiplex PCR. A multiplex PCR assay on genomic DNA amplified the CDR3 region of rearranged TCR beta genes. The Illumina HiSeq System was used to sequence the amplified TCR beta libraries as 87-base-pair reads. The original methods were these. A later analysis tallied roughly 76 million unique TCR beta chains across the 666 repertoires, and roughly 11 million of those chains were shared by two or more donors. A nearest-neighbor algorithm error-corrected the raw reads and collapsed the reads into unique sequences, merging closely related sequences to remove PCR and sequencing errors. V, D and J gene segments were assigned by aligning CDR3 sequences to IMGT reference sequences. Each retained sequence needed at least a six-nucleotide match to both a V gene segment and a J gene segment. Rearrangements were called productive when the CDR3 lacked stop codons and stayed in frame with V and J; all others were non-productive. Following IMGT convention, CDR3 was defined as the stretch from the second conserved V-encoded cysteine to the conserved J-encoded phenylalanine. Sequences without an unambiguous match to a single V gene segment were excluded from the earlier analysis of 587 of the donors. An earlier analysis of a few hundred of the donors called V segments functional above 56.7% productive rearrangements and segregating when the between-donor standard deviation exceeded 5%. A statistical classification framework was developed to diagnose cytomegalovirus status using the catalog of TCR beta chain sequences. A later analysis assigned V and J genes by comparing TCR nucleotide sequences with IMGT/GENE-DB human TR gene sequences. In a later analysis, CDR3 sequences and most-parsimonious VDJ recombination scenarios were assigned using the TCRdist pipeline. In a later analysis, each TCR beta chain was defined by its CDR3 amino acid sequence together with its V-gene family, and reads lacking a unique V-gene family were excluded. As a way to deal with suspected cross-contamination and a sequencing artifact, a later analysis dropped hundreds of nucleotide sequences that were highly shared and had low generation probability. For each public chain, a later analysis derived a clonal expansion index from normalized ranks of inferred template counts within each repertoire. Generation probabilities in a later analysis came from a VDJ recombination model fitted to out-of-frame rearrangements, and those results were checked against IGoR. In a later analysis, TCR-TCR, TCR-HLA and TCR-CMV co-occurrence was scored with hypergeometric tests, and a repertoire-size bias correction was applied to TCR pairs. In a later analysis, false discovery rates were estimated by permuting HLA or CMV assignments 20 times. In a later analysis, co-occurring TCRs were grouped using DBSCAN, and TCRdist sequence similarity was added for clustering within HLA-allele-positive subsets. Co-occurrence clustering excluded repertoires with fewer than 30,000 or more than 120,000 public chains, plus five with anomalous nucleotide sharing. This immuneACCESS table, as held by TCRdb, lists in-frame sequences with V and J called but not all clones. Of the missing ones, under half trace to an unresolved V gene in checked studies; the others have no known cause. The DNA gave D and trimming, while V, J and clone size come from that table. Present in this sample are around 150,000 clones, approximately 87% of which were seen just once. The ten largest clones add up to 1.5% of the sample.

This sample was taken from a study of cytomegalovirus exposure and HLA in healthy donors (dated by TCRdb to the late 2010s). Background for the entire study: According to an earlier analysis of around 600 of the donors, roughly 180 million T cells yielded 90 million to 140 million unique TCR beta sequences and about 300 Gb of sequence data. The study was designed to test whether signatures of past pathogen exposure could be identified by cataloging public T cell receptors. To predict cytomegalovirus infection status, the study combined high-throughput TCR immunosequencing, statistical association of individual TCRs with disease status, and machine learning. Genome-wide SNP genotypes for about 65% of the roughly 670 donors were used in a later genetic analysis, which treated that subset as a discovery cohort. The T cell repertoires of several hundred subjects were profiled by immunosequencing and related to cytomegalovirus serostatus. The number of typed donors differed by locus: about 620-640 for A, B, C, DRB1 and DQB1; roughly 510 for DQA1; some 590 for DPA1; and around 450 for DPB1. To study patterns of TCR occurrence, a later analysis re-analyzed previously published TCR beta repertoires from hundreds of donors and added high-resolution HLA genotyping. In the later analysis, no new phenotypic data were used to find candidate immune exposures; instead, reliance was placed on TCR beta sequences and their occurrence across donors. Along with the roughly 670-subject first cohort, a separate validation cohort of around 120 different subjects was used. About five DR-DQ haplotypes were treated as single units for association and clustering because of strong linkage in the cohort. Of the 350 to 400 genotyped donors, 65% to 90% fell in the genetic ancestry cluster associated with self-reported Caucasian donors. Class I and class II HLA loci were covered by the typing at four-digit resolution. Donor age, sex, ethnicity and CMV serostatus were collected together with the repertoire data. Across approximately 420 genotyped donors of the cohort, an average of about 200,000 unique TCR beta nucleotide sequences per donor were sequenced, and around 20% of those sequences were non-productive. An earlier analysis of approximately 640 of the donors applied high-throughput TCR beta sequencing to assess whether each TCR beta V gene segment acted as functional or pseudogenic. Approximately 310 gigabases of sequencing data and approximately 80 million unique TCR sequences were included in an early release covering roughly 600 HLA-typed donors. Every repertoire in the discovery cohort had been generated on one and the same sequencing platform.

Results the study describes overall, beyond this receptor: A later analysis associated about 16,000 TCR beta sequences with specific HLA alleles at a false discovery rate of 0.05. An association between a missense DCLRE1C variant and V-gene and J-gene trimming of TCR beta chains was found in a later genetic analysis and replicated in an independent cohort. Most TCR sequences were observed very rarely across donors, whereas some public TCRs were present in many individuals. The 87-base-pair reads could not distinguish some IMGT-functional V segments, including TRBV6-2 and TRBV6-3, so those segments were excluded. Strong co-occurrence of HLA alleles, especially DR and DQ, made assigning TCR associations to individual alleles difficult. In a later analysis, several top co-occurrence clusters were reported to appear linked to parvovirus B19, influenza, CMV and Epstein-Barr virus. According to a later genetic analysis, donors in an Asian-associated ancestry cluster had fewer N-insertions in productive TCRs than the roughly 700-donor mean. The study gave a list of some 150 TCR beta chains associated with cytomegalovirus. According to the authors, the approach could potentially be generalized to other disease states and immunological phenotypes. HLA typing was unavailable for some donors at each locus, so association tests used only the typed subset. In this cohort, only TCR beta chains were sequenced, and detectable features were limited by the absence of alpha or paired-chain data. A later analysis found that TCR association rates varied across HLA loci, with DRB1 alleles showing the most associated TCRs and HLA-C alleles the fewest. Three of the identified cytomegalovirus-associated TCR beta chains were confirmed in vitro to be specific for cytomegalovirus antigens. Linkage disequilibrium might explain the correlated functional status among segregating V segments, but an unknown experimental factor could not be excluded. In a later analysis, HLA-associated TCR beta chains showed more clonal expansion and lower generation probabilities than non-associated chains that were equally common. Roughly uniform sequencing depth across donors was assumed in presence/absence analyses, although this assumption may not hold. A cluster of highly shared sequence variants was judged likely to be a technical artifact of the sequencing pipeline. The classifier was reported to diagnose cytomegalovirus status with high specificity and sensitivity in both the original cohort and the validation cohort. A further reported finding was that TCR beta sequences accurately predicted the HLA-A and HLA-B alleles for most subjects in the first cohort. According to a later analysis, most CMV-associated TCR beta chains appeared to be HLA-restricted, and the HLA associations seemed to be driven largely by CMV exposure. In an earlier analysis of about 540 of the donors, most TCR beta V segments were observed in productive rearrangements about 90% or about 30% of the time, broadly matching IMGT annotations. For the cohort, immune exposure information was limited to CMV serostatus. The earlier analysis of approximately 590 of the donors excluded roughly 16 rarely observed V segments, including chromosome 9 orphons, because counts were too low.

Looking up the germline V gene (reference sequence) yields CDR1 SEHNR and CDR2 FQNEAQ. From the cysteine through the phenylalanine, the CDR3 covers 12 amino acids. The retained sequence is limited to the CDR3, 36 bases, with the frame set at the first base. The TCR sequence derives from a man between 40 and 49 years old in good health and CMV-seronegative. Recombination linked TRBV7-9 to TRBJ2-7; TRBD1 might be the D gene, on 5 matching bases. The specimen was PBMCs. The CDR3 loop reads CSSSSTGYEQYF. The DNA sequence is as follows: TGTTCCAGCAGCTCCACAGGCTACGAGCAGTACTTC.